The text below deals with one T cell receptor beta chain. The data stem from a study of neoadjuvant nivolumab and ipilimumab in lung cancer. The V gene lost 4 bases and the J gene lost 2 bases, with 12 bases spanning the gap. This CDR3 is 14 amino acids long. The germline CDR1 and CDR2 sequences are MNHEY and SMNVEV (reference sequence). Profiled with immunoSEQ multiplex PCR; TCRdb holds only in-frame clones, not every one. The data hold 10,000 to 15,000 clones, with almost 96% observed a single time. This receptor was identified in an adult with non-small cell lung cancer. Sequenced material: peripheral blood, taken after neoadjuvant nivolumab, alone or with ipilimumab, at or shortly before surgery. The rearrangement uses TRBV27 and TRBJ2-7, with unresolved D. DNA of the CDR3: TGTGCCAGCAGTTACAGCCGTGGGCCCTACGAGCAGTACTTC. Amino acids: CASSYSRGPYEQYF.